The clone carrying this T cell receptor beta chain turned up a few times. Its antigen is unknown. Cultured CD4+ T cell DNA was sequenced using the Oncomine TCR Beta short-read assay. A single record per CDR3 protein comes from TCRdb applying MiXCR to the PCR reads. This repertoire shows about 16,000 distinct CDR3 sequences, about 56% found once; its top ten account for roughly 20%. Stated treatment: approximately 10-day PBMC culture with coronavirus spike peptide pools or control peptides (ViraFEST assay). This CDR3 has 14 amino acids. V lost 0 bases, J lost 9 bases, and 15 bases lay in between. Germline V gene data show CDR1 as DFQATT and CDR2 as SNEGSKA (reference sequence). This entry belongs to a study of vaccination and CD4 T cells after COVID-19.

The genes are TRBV20-1 and TRBJ2-1, with TRBD1 as a possible D gene (5 bases). The TCR comes from a human donor who had recovered from COVID-19. Sequenced here: CD4+ T cells from blood, cultured in vitro, sampled before SARS-CoV-2 vaccination. CDR3 nucleotides: TGCAGTGCTAGAGATCTCGGCAGGGTGACTGAGCAGTTCTTC. Translation gives CSARDLGRVTEQFF.